A single sample is the source of the 26 T cell receptor beta chains below, sequenced in a study of T cells after yellow fever vaccination. TCRdb reprocessed the 5' RACE reads via MiXCR and lists one record per CDR3 protein. The sample contains hundreds of thousands of distinct CDR3 sequences, roughly 9% of which appear only once. The sample here was CD4+ T cells sorted from PBMCs, taken 5 days after the yellow fever booster vaccination. These receptor sequences come from a man aged 18 to 29 who received the YFV17D yellow fever vaccine.

The table lists this clonotype with a few counts. The CDR3 DNA follows: TGCAGCGTTGAAGATCCGGGGCAGGGAGGCTATGGCTACACCTTC. It codes for CSVEDPGQGGYGYTF. V usage is TRBV29-1 and J usage is TRBJ1-2; tentative D call: TRBD1 (5 bases). Germline-derived CDR1 and CDR2 are SQVTM and ANQGSEA. V was shortened by 0 bases and J by 4 bases, with 15 bases between the two germline ends. This CDR3 contains 15 residues.

V gene TRBV28 combines with J gene TRBJ2-5; D possibly corresponds to TRBD1 (5 bases). The CDR3 is 13 residues long. Germline CDR1 MDHEN, CDR2 SYDVKM. The ends were cut back, 4 bases at V and 3 bases at J, with 9 bases in the middle. This chain's CDR3 is CASSSSGKETQYF. CDR3 DNA: TGTGCCAGCAGTTCCTCAGGGAAAGAGACCCAGTACTTC.

This clonotype was observed a few times. The chain combines TRBV5-1 with TRBJ2-3; D is possibly TRBD1 or TRBD2 (5 bases each). Looked up from germline, CDR1 is SGHRS and CDR2 is YFSETQ. V shed 10 bases and J shed 1 base, with 13 bases lying between them. The CDR3 sequence is 13 residues long. Written as DNA, the CDR3 is TGCGCCGGCCGGGACCCACGCACAGATACGCAGTATTTT. It translates to CAGRDPRTDTQYF.

This sequence joins TRBV20-1 and TRBJ2-3; D remains ambiguous. This CDR3 is 16 amino acids long. V lost 3 bases to trimming and J lost 0 bases, with 16 bases between them. The V gene's germline CDR1 is DFQATT and CDR2 SNEGSKA (reference sequence). DNA of the CDR3: TGCAGTGCTAGTCCCTTTCGACGGATCAGCACAGATACGCAGTATTTT. This sequence encodes CSASPFRRISTDTQYF.

V and J are TRBV29-1 and TRBJ1-4, with D hard to call. The CDR3 has 14 amino acids. The ends were cut back, 4 bases at V and 2 bases at J, with 11 bases in the middle. Germline V lookup: CDR1 SQVTM, CDR2 ANQGSEA. The CDR3 sequence is CSVAGHDTNEKLFF. CDR3 nucleotides: TGCAGCGTTGCCGGGCACGATACTAATGAAAAACTGTTTTTT.

This clonotype was seen ten or more times. The V call is TRBV5-1, the J call TRBJ1-3; D uncertain. The V end was cut by 4 bases, the J end by 0 bases, with 17 bases between. The CDR3 has 17 residues. In germline, CDR1 is SGHRS, CDR2 YFSETQ. This CDR3 reads CASSPTTQSSSGNTIYF. Here the CDR3 DNA reads TGCGCCAGCAGCCCCACAACACAGTCGAGCTCTGGAAACACCATATATTTT.

The chain links TRBV5-6 to TRBJ2-3; D uncertain. The ends were cut back, 4 bases at V and 6 bases at J, with 9 bases in the middle. The V gene's germline CDR1 is SGHDT and CDR2 YYEEEE. This CDR3 contains 12 residues. The CDR3 is CASSKKWDTQYF. The DNA of the CDR3 is TGTGCCAGCAGCAAAAAGTGGGATACGCAGTATTTT.

This clonotype was detected a few times. This chain uses TRBV6-5 with TRBJ1-2; TRBD1 matches at 9 bases. The CDR3 loop spans 15 amino acids. Per germline, CDR1 MNHEY and CDR2 SVGAGI. The trim removed 6 bases at V and 8 bases at J, leaving 13 bases unmatched. The DNA of the CDR3 is TGTGCCAGCAGCAGGTTTGGGACAGGGACGGGCGGCTACACCTTC. This gives the protein CASSRFGTGTGGYTF.

The gene calls are TRBV20-1 and TRBJ2-2; D tentatively reads TRBD1 or TRBD2 (7 bases each). The CDR3 extends over 16 amino acids. Germline V lookup: CDR1 DFQATT, CDR2 SNEGSKA (reference sequence). V was clipped by 0 bases and J by 2 bases, with 13 bases between them. The CDR3 protein is CSARDPRGGNTGELFF. The CDR3 bases are TGCAGTGCTAGAGATCCCAGGGGGGGCAACACCGGGGAGCTGTTTTTT.

This clonotype showed up just a few times. V gene TRBV7-3 combines with J gene TRBJ2-5; D is unclear. The CDR3 spans 13 residues. The germline CDR1 and CDR2 sequences are SGHTA and FQGTGA. Deletions cut 5 bases from V and 5 bases from J, with 12 bases between. Here the CDR3 reads CASSPAPRETQYF. In DNA, the CDR3 is TGTGCCAGCAGCCCGGCGCCCCGGGAGACCCAGTACTTC.

The rearrangement joins TRBV5-1 to TRBJ2-3; the D gene is possibly TRBD1 (6 bases). The CDR3 is 15 amino acids. Germline V gives CDR1 SGHRS, CDR2 YFSETQ. V was pared by 0 bases and J by 4 bases, with 12 bases between. The CDR3 loop reads CASSLATGRADTQYF. CDR3 bases: TGCGCCAGCAGCTTGGCCACAGGGCGGGCAGATACGCAGTATTTT.

This clonotype showed up just a few times. V is TRBV10-3 and J is TRBJ1-4; a possible D gene is TRBD1 (5 bases). Deletions cut 2 bases from V and 13 bases from J, with 11 bases between. The CDR3 contains 12 residues. CDR1 and CDR2 (germline): ENHRY, SYGVKD. CDR3 bases: TGTGCCATCAGTGAGGACAGTGTAAGACTGTTTTTT. It translates to CAISEDSVRLFF.

This clonotype has only a few counts. This chain joins TRBV5-4 and TRBJ1-1; D might be TRBD1 (5 bases). CDR3 size: 13 residues. Germline V gene sequence: CDR1 SGHNT, CDR2 YYREEE (reference sequence). V lost 3 bases to trimming and J lost 4 bases, with 10 bases between them. This chain's CDR3 is CASSSTRVTEAFF. The CDR3 nucleotides are TGTGCCAGCAGCTCGACCAGGGTCACTGAAGCTTTCTTT. The full variable domain, rest sourced from reference TRBV5-4 and TRBJ1-1, is ETGVTQSPTHLIKTRGQQVTLRCSSQSGHNTVSWYQQALGQGPQFIFQYYREEENGRGNFPPRFSGLQFPNYSSELNVNALELDDSALYLCASSSTRVTEAFFGQGTRLTVV.

The chain joins TRBV5-5 to TRBJ2-5; D is unclear. The germline V and J ends were trimmed by 3 bases and 3 bases, with 9 bases remaining between them. The CDR3 spans 13 residues. CDR1 SGHKS and CDR2 YYEKEE come from the germline V gene (reference sequence). The CDR3 region is CASSSGSEETQYF. Written as DNA, the CDR3 is TGTGCCAGCAGCTCTGGGTCTGAAGAGACCCAGTACTTC.

This clonotype showed up just a few times. The chain couples TRBV5-1 to TRBJ2-1; 8 bases fit TRBD1. Germline V gene lookup returns CDR1 SGHRS and CDR2 YFSETQ. This CDR3 is built from 18 residues. The J segment lost 9 bases and the V segment lost 2 bases, leaving 19 bases of the junction unmatched. CDR3 nucleotide sequence: TGCGCCAGCAGCTTACGAGGGACAGGCCGCCCCCCCGATGGTGAGCAGTTCTTC. It yields the protein CASSLRGTGRPPDGEQFF.

This clonotype was observed at least ten times. V usage is TRBV12-3 or TRBV12-4 and J usage is TRBJ1-1; possible D gene TRBD1, 6 bases. The CDR3 is 15 residues long. The V gene lost 6 bases and the J gene lost 1 base, with 15 bases spanning the gap. Here the CDR3 reads CASSGRTGTNTEAFF. The DNA of the CDR3 is TGTGCCAGCAGCGGTCGTACAGGGACGAACACTGAAGCTTTCTTT.

This chain joins TRBV5-1 and TRBJ1-2; no reliable D call. Trimming took 1 base from V and 1 from J, leaving 8 bases between them. This CDR3 region has 14 residues. Germline lookup yields CDR1 SGHRS and CDR2 YFSETQ. The CDR3 DNA reads TGCGCCAGCAGCTTGATAGAGGGTAACTATGGCTACACCTTC. Amino acids: CASSLIEGNYGYTF.

This clonotype occurred a few times. The V call is TRBV10-3, the J call TRBJ2-1; no definite D call. This CDR3 spans 14 amino acids. The germline V gene encodes CDR1 ENHRY and CDR2 SYGVKD. Trimming shortened V by 10 bases and J by 3 bases, and 16 bases separated the two germline ends. The CDR3 spells CATIKGLDYNEQFF. DNA for the CDR3: TGTGCCACCATCAAAGGGCTGGACTACAATGAGCAGTTCTTC.

This clonotype occurred many times. The chain couples TRBV7-2 to TRBJ1-2, with D perhaps TRBD1 (6 bases). The CDR3 consists of 15 residues. Trimming stripped 4 bases from V and 5 bases from J, with 17 bases between. The germline V gene encodes CDR1 SGHTA and CDR2 FQGNSA. This CDR3 is CASSYRGGPAYGYTF. As DNA, the CDR3 is TGTGCCAGCAGCTACCGGGGGGGGCCGGCATATGGCTACACCTTC. The full variable domain, rest sourced from reference TRBV7-2 and TRBJ1-2, is GAGVSQSPSNKVTEKGKDVELRCDPISGHTALYWYRQSLGQGLEFLIYFQGNSAPDKSGLPSDRFSAERTGGSVSTLTIQRTQQEDSAVYLCASSYRGGPAYGYTFGSGTRLTVV.

This rearrangement joins TRBV2 to TRBJ2-7, with unresolved D. The CDR3 covers 14 residues. Trimming left V 6 bases short and J 2 bases short, with 14 bases between. Looked up from germline, CDR1 is SNHLY and CDR2 is FYNNEI. The CDR3 region has the DNA TGTGCCAGCAGAGAGAAGGTGTTTGCCTACGAGCAGTACGTC. Protein product: CASREKVFAYEQYV.

In this sample, this clonotype turned up many times. The chain carries TRBV6-1 and TRBJ2-3, with no clear D. Germline values: CDR1 MNHNS, CDR2 SASEGT. This CDR3 is built from 12 residues. Trimming stripped 7 bases from V and 0 bases from J, with 5 bases between. DNA of the CDR3: TGTGCCAGCACCGGGAGCACAGATACGCAGTATTTT. This encodes CASTGSTDTQYF.

A few counts support this clonotype. The V gene is TRBV27, the J gene TRBJ1-2; the match to TRBD1 covers 7 bases. Trimming cost V 3 bases and J 6 bases; bases outside gene matches: 4. CDR1 is MNHEY and CDR2 is SMNVEV in the germline V gene (reference sequence). The CDR3 is 13 amino acids. This chain's CDR3 is CASSFGRGDGYTF. The CDR3 DNA follows: TGTGCCAGCAGTTTTGGCAGGGGGGATGGCTACACCTTC.

The chain joins TRBV4-3 to TRBJ2-5; 7 nucleotides match TRBD2. The CDR3 is 15 amino acids. V gave up 1 base and J gave up 5 bases; unmatched junction bases: 7. From germline, CDR1 is LGHNA and CDR2 YSLEER. The CDR3 sequence is CASSQGPGRGETQYF. CDR3 bases: TGCGCCAGCAGCCAAGGCCCGGGGAGGGGTGAGACCCAGTACTTC.

The J gene is TRBJ2-5, the V gene TRBV18; D possibly uses TRBD1 or TRBD2 (5 bases each). Trimming took off 2 bases at V and 5 bases at J, with 15 bases between the two ends. CDR3 length: 15 amino acids. The germline V gene has CDR1 KGHSH and CDR2 LQKENI. In nucleotides, the CDR3 is TGTGCCAGCTCACCAAGTTCAGGGACCACGGAGACCCAGTACTTC. Its translation is CASSPSSGTTETQYF.

The sample holds many counts of this clonotype. This chain joins TRBV6-5 and TRBJ1-1; D perhaps matches TRBD1 (6 bases). Germline V gene data show CDR1 as MNHEY and CDR2 as SVGAGI. The CDR3 length is 14 residues. The V gene lost 6 bases and the J gene lost 3 bases, with 14 bases spanning the gap. The CDR3 region has the DNA TGTGCCAGCAGAACAGGGAGTGGGGACACTGAAGCTTTCTTT. Translated, it gives CASRTGSGDTEAFF.

This clonotype has just a few counts. The chain has TRBV20-1 and TRBJ2-1; D gene ambiguous. Germline V lookup: CDR1 DFQATT, CDR2 SNEGSKA (reference sequence). V lost 3 bases, J lost 0 bases, and 6 bases lay in between. CDR3 size: 13 residues. The CDR3 sequence: CSARVGSYNEQFF. The CDR3 DNA follows: TGCAGTGCTAGGGTGGGCTCCTACAATGAGCAGTTCTTC.